This section outlines one TCR beta chain sequence together with its context. Its antigen is not yet known. Per-nucleotide qualities are absent, and no much larger clonotype sits a single base away. Based on the germline V gene, the CDR1 and CDR2 sequences are KGHSH and LQKENI. From cysteine to phenylalanine, the CDR3 is 14 amino acids long. CDR3 DNA only is kept here, 42 bases in frame from base 1. The junction carries 8 bases between V and J, which are trimmed by 0 bases and 3 bases respectively. This entry belongs to a study of blood T cell repertoires in COVID-19 (dated by TCRdb to the early 2020s). With respect to the entire study: Samples covering the acute and convalescent phases of COVID-19 were provided by collaborators in the United States, Italy and Spain. The material from the prospective study consisted of cDNA or gDNA derived from T cells, B-cell-depleted T cells, or PBMCs. Deeply sampled blood TCRbeta repertoires from subjects exposed to, actively infected with, or recovered from COVID-19 were included in the dataset. A freely available public database, intended as a resource for researchers studying the immune response to SARS-CoV-2, is where the repertoires were released. The samples were drawn from two sources: the first 160 participants of the ongoing ImmuneRACE study, and 1,254 subjects contributed by 6 global collaborators. The sample metadata nearly always contained a de-identified subject ID, COVID-19 status, age in years and sex. Where available, HLA class I and class II types were obtained from metadata supplied by the sample provider rather than from assay-based typing. General conclusions and limits of the study: The amount of clinical and demographic metadata varied by source and participant and was provided uncurated.

The collaborating institutions used their own protocols to collect whole blood in K2EDTA tubes. For TCRbeta analysis, collaborators shipped samples as frozen whole blood, isolated PBMCs, or DNA extracted from either of those sample types. TCRbeta CDR3 regions were amplified from genomic DNA by means of the immunoSEQ Assay, a bias-controlled multiplex PCR. The original methods were these. The number of nucleated cells in each sample was estimated from the amplification of reference gene primers within the assay. Sequence reads were collapsed and filtered to measure the absolute abundance of every unique TCRbeta CDR3 rearrangement. Productive Simpson clonality was computed per sample as the square root of Simpson's diversity index over productive rearrangements. Entries here come from immuneACCESS through TCRdb and include only in-frame sequences with V and J called. Some clones fail to appear in such tables; in the studies checked, an unresolved V gene covers under half of the shortfall, and the cause of the remainder is unknown. That table supplies the V and J calls and clone size; D and trimming were determined from the DNA. Recorded for this sample are over 70,000 clones; about 75% of them occurred a single time. Around 10% of the sample goes to the ten largest clones.

The rearranged segments are TRBV18 and TRBJ1-1; the D gene cannot be named for sure. The clonotype originates from a woman aged 80 or over with acute or convalescent COVID-19. The sequencing input was peripheral blood. The bases read TGTGCCAGCTCACCACCTGTCTCGGACACTGAAGCTTTCTTT. Protein translation: CASSPPVSDTEAFF.